The clone carrying this T cell receptor beta chain has only a few counts. This CDR3 has 13 amino acids. CDR1 PRHDT and CDR2 FYEKMQ come from the germline V gene (reference sequence). Unmatched junction bases numbered 3, after V lost 5 bases and J lost 6 bases. The sample is drawn from a study of T cells after yellow fever vaccination. From the 5' RACE reads, TCRdb called clonotypes with MiXCR, one entry per CDR3 protein. The sample records hundreds of thousands of distinct CDR3 sequences, roughly 20% being singletons. The sequence derives from a man aged 18 to 30 who received the YFV17D yellow fever vaccine. The chain recombines TRBV13 with TRBJ1-1; 10 nucleotides agree with TRBD1. The material was PBMCs, obtained before the yellow fever booster vaccination. The CDR3: CASSIGTGAEAFF. CDR3 DNA sequence: TGTGCCAGCAGCATCGGGACAGGGGCTGAAGCTTTCTTT.